The next 13 T cell receptor beta chains were all read from a single sample in a study of blood T cell repertoires in COVID-19. This table comes from immunoSEQ multiplex PCR, and its TCRdb copy is limited to in-frame clones, with some not included. The data contain roughly 33,000 clones, over 90% of them singletons. Sequencing used peripheral blood. These receptor sequences come from a human donor in a cohort sampled during active COVID-19.

This chain uses TRBV5-6 with TRBJ1-4; no definite D call. The CDR3 is 15 residues long. The V gene's germline CDR1 is SGHDT and CDR2 YYEEEE. V was cut by 1 base and J by 5 bases, with 12 bases left in between. In nucleotides, the CDR3 is TGTGCCAGCAGCTTGTTTGCCAGACTGAATGAAAAACTGTTTTTT. It encodes CASSLFARLNEKLFF.

The chain's CDR3 is CASGDGQGMNTEAFF. CDR3 coding DNA: TGCGCCAGCGGGGACGGACAGGGGATGAACACTGAAGCTTTCTTT. The chain links TRBV5-1 to TRBJ1-1, with 9 bases fitting TRBD1. The CDR3 loop spans 15 amino acids. CDR1 is SGHRS, CDR2 YFSETQ, per germline. After removal of 7 bases from V and 0 bases from J, the junction contained 7 bases not matched to a gene. The complete variable domain, with remaining parts taken from reference TRBV5-1 and TRBJ1-1, reads KAGVTQTPRYLIKTRGQQVTLSCSPISGHRSVSWYQQTPGQGLQFLFEYFSETQRNKGNFPGRFSGRQFSNSRSEMNVSTLELGDSALYLCASGDGQGMNTEAFFGQGTRLTVV.

This rearrangement joins TRBV18 to TRBJ2-7; D not resolved. The CDR3 consists of 14 residues. The V gene's germline CDR1 is KGHSH and CDR2 LQKENI. V was clipped by 5 bases and J by 0 bases, with 11 bases between them. The CDR3 region is CASSSEESSYEQYF. In nucleotides, the CDR3 is TGTGCCAGCTCATCCGAGGAGAGCTCCTACGAGCAGTACTTC.

The gene calls are TRBV28 and TRBJ1-5, with D uncertain. Germline assignment: CDR1 MDHEN and CDR2 SYDVKM. The CDR3 covers 15 residues. Trimming took 6 bases from V and 0 from J, leaving 12 bases between them. This CDR3 is CASRYPDYSNQPQHF. The CDR3 DNA is TGTGCCAGCAGATATCCGGACTATAGCAATCAGCCCCAGCATTTT.

The chain couples TRBV6-1 to TRBJ2-3, with TRBD2 matching 9 bases. After removal of 2 bases from V and 3 bases from J, the junction contained 6 bases not matched to a gene. The CDR3 is 16 amino acids. Germline CDR1 reads MNHNS; CDR2 reads SASEGT. This chain's CDR3 is CASSEWRGGGTDTQYF. The CDR3 bases are TGTGCCAGCAGTGAATGGCGGGGGGGCGGGACAGATACGCAGTATTTT.

The J gene is TRBJ1-5, the V gene TRBV7-9; TRBD1 is a possible D gene (5 bases). The ends were cut back, 4 bases at V and 2 bases at J, with 18 bases in the middle. The CDR3 is 17 residues long. Germline V lookup: CDR1 SEHNR, CDR2 FQNEAQ (reference sequence). The CDR3 here is CASSSTIWGERNQPQHF. DNA of the CDR3: TGTGCCAGCAGCTCGACAATTTGGGGGGAGCGCAATCAGCCCCAGCATTTT.

The J gene is TRBJ2-2, the V gene TRBV19, with TRBD1 matching 9 bases. The CDR3 totals 16 residues. Looked up from germline, CDR1 is LNHDA and CDR2 is SQIVND (reference sequence). V gave up 9 bases and J gave up 6 bases; unmatched junction bases: 14. CDR3 protein: CASSSGQGVAAGELFF. The CDR3 bases are TGTGCCAGCAGCTCGGGACAGGGAGTCGCTGCCGGGGAGCTGTTTTTT.

The chain combines TRBV5-1 with TRBJ1-1, with no clear D. The CDR3 spans 16 residues. V shed 5 bases and J shed 9 bases, with 26 bases lying between them. In germline, CDR1 is SGHRS, CDR2 YFSETQ. The CDR3 DNA is TGCGCCAGCAGAAAAACCACTCGGAGGACGGCCAACCAAGCTTTCTTT. It translates to CASRKTTRRTANQAFF.

V gene TRBV7-3 combines with J gene TRBJ2-2, with 8 bases lining up with TRBD2. V was pared by 2 bases and J by 7 bases, with 6 bases of the junction left unmatched. This CDR3 contains 15 residues. Per germline, CDR1 SGHTA and CDR2 FQGTGA. CDR3 in DNA: TGTGCCAGCAGCTTAGGGGCGGGAGGAAGCGGGGAGCTGTTTTTT. The encoded protein is CASSLGAGGSGELFF.

The V and J genes are TRBV20-1 and TRBJ2-7; D may be TRBD1 (6 bases). The CDR3 runs to 11 residues. Trimming pared 5 bases from V and 6 bases from J, leaving 11 bases between. Germline V CDR1 and CDR2: DFQATT, SNEGSKA (reference sequence). CDR3 DNA: TGCAGTGCTCTATCAGGGGTCGAGCAGTACTTC. Protein: CSALSGVEQYF.

The V gene is TRBV3-1 (or the pseudogene TRBV3-2), the J gene TRBJ2-3, with 10 positions matching TRBD2. The germline V gene has CDR1 LGHDT and CDR2 YNNKEL (reference sequence). This CDR3 is built from 18 residues. With 4 bases clipped from V and 1 base from J, the junction kept 11 bases outside the gene matches. The CDR3 bases are TGTGCCAGCAGCCTTTTTCTTTCCGGGACTAGCGGCACAGATACGCAGTATTTT. Its protein is CASSLFLSGTSGTDTQYF.

V usage is TRBV29-1 and J usage is TRBJ1-4; D might be TRBD1 (5 bases). CDR1 SQVTM and CDR2 ANQGSEA come from the germline V gene. CDR3 length equals 15 residues. With 3 bases removed from V and 4 bases from J, the gap between germline ends came to 15 bases. CDR3 sequence reads: CSVEGGAVNNEKLFF. As DNA, the CDR3 is TGCAGCGTTGAGGGTGGGGCGGTGAATAATGAAAAACTGTTTTTT. Filled out from reference TRBV29-1 and TRBJ1-4, the complete variable domain reads SAVISQKPSRDICQRGTSLTIQCQVDSQVTMMFWYRQQPGQSLTLIATANQGSEATYESGFVIDKFPISRPNLTFSTLTVSNMSPEDSSIYLCSVEGGAVNNEKLFFGSGTQLSVL.

The chain employs TRBV5-8 and TRBJ1-4; D gene unclear. The CDR3 extends over 14 amino acids. Per the germline V gene, CDR1 is SGHTS and CDR2 is YDEGEE. V was clipped by 2 bases and J by 0 bases, with 5 bases between them. In DNA form, the CDR3 reads TGTGCCAGCAGCTTAAGCGCAACTAATGAAAAACTGTTTTTT. This translates into CASSLSATNEKLFF.